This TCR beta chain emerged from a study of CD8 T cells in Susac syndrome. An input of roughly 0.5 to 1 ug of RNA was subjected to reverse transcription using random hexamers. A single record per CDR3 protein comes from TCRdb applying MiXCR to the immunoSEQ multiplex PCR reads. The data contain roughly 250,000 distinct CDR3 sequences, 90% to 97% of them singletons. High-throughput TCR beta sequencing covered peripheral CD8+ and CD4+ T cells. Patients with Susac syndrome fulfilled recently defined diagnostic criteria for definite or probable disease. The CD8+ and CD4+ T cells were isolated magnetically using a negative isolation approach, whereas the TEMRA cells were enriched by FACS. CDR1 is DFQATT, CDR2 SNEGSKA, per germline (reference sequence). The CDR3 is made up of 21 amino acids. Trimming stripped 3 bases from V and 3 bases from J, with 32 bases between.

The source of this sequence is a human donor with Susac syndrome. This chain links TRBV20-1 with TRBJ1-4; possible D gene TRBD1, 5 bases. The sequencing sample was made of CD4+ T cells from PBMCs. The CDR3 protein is CSASPPGRVSSRLLSNEKLFF. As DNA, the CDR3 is TGCAGTGCTAGTCCCCCGGGACGGGTTTCCAGTAGGCTCCTTTCTAATGAAAAACTGTTTTTT.